These T cell receptor beta chains were read from a single sample in a study of cytomegalovirus exposure and HLA in healthy donors. Libraries were prepared by immunoSEQ multiplex PCR; TCRdb keeps only in-frame clonotypes and omits some of them. The data show about 97,000 clones, roughly three quarters seen once. The sequencing input was PBMCs. These TCRs come from a male donor in good health and CMV-seropositive. Both conserved end residues are part of each CDR3. D genes are given only for firm matches. A clone size is listed for some rows: how often the clone was seen (once, few, many), or a class if it is expanded.

j_gene: TRBJ1-1
v_gene: TRBV5-1
d_gene: NA
abundance: NA
CDR3aa: CASSLAQVSGTEAFF
CDR3nt: TGCGCCAGCAGCTTGGCTCAGGTCTCGGGGACTGAAGCTTTCTTT

j_gene: TRBJ2-1
v_gene: TRBV25-1
d_gene: TRBD2
abundance: NA
CDR3aa: CASKRETYNEQFF
CDR3nt: TGTGCCAGCAAGCGGGAGACCTACAATGAGCAGTTCTTC

j_gene: TRBJ1-2
v_gene: TRBV7-9
d_gene: TRBD1
abundance: few
CDR3aa: CASSPGQRYGYTF
CDR3nt: TGTGCCAGCAGTCCGGGACAGAGATATGGCTACACCTTC

j_gene: TRBJ1-1
v_gene: TRBV7-3
d_gene: NA
abundance: NA
CDR3aa: CASSWAGTHSPEAFF
CDR3nt: TGTGCCAGCAGCTGGGCCGGGACTCACTCTCCTGAAGCTTTCTTT

j_gene: TRBJ2-7
v_gene: TRBV5-3
d_gene: TRBD1
abundance: NA
CDR3aa: CARSSGTDYEQYF
CDR3nt: TGTGCCAGAAGCTCCGGGACAGACTACGAGCAGTACTTC

j_gene: TRBJ1-6
v_gene: TRBV5-4
d_gene: NA
abundance: NA
CDR3aa: CASSSSGSPLHF
CDR3nt: TGTGCCAGCAGCTCCTCCGGTTCACCCCTCCACTTT

j_gene: TRBJ2-3
v_gene: TRBV7-3
d_gene: NA
abundance: NA
CDR3aa: CASSQGLASTDTQYF
CDR3nt: TGTGCCAGCAGCCAGGGGCTAGCAAGCACAGATACGCAGTATTTT

j_gene: TRBJ2-2
v_gene: TRBV9
d_gene: TRBD1
abundance: NA
CDR3aa: CASSPGTGGTGELFF
CDR3nt: TGTGCCAGCAGCCCAGGGACAGGGGGCACCGGGGAGCTGTTTTTT

j_gene: TRBJ2-5
v_gene: TRBV11-3
d_gene: TRBD2
abundance: few
CDR3aa: CASSLSGLAEETQYF
CDR3nt: TGTGCCAGCAGCTTGTCGGGACTAGCGGAAGAGACCCAGTACTTC

j_gene: TRBJ2-7
v_gene: TRBV29-1
d_gene: TRBD1
abundance: NA
CDR3aa: CSPTGVSYEQYF
CDR3nt: TGCAGCCCCACAGGGGTCTCCTACGAGCAGTACTTC

j_gene: TRBJ2-2
v_gene: TRBV11-2
d_gene: NA
abundance: NA
CDR3aa: CASSSSRAGELFF
CDR3nt: TGTGCCAGCAGCTCCTCCCGGGCCGGGGAGCTGTTTTTT

j_gene: TRBJ1-3
v_gene: TRBV7-2
d_gene: NA
abundance: NA
CDR3aa: CATAVQARNTIYF
CDR3nt: TGTGCCACCGCCGTCCAGGCCCGGAACACCATATATTTT

j_gene: TRBJ1-2
v_gene: TRBV7-3
d_gene: TRBD1
abundance: NA
CDR3aa: CASSGTGQGTVYGYTF
CDR3nt: TGTGCCAGCAGCGGGACGGGACAGGGTACGGTCTATGGCTACACCTTC

j_gene: TRBJ2-7
v_gene: TRBV11-1
d_gene: TRBD1
abundance: NA
CDR3aa: CASSSGTGFYEQYF
CDR3nt: TGTGCCAGCAGTTCCGGGACAGGGTTTTACGAGCAGTACTTC

j_gene: TRBJ2-3
v_gene: TRBV9
d_gene: TRBD2
abundance: NA
CDR3aa: CASQPGLADTDTQYF
CDR3nt: TGTGCCAGCCAGCCGGGACTAGCGGACACAGATACGCAGTATTTT

j_gene: TRBJ2-7
v_gene: TRBV7-9
d_gene: NA
abundance: NA
CDR3aa: CASRTQGPGEQYF
CDR3nt: TGTGCCAGCAGGACACAGGGCCCTGGTGAGCAGTACTTC

j_gene: TRBJ2-7
v_gene: TRBV28
d_gene: NA
abundance: NA
CDR3aa: CASSSGTPSEQYF
CDR3nt: TGTGCCAGCAGTTCTGGGACTCCCAGTGAGCAGTACTTC

j_gene: TRBJ2-5
v_gene: TRBV28
d_gene: TRBD1
abundance: NA
CDR3aa: CATGQGLGETQYF
CDR3nt: TGTGCCACTGGACAGGGTTTGGGGGAGACCCAGTACTTC

j_gene: TRBJ2-3
v_gene: TRBV28
d_gene: TRBD2
abundance: NA
CDR3aa: CASRQAGFSTDTQYF
CDR3nt: TGTGCCAGCAGACAAGCGGGGTTTAGCACAGATACGCAGTATTTT

j_gene: TRBJ2-7
v_gene: TRBV28
d_gene: TRBD2
abundance: NA
CDR3aa: CASSLIAGGRYEQYF
CDR3nt: TGTGCCAGCAGTTTAATCGCGGGAGGGAGGTACGAGCAGTACTTC

j_gene: TRBJ2-7
v_gene: TRBV7-9
d_gene: TRBD1
abundance: NA
CDR3aa: CASSTQGNRHEQYF
CDR3nt: TGTGCCAGCAGTACACAGGGGAATAGGCACGAGCAGTACTTC

j_gene: TRBJ1-6
v_gene: TRBV30
d_gene: TRBD1
abundance: NA
CDR3aa: CAWIPGQDSPLHF
CDR3nt: TGTGCCTGGATTCCGGGACAGGATTCACCCCTCCACTTT

j_gene: TRBJ2-5
v_gene: TRBV7-9
d_gene: NA
abundance: NA
CDR3aa: CASSLGGRGQETQYF
CDR3nt: TGTGCCAGCAGCTTAGGAGGTCGGGGCCAAGAGACCCAGTACTTC

j_gene: TRBJ2-3
v_gene: TRBV7-2
d_gene: NA
abundance: few
CDR3aa: CASSLAGSRGTQYF
CDR3nt: TGTGCCAGCAGCTTAGCGGGTAGTAGGGGTACGCAGTATTTT

j_gene: TRBJ2-7
v_gene: TRBV11-2
d_gene: TRBD2
abundance: NA
CDR3aa: CASGLDLAGGLSYEQYF
CDR3nt: TGTGCCAGCGGCTTAGATCTAGCGGGAGGGCTCTCCTACGAGCAGTACTTC

j_gene: TRBJ2-1
v_gene: TRBV19
d_gene: NA
abundance: once
CDR3aa: CASSSTRIDEQFF
CDR3nt: TGTGCCAGTAGCTCTACTAGGATTGATGAGCAGTTCTTC

j_gene: TRBJ2-1
v_gene: TRBV29-1
d_gene: NA
abundance: NA
CDR3aa: CSVGATLGDNEQFF
CDR3nt: TGCAGCGTTGGGGCCACTCTAGGGGACAATGAGCAGTTCTTC

j_gene: TRBJ2-1
v_gene: TRBV6-6
d_gene: NA
abundance: NA
CDR3aa: CASSRGSYEQFF
CDR3nt: TGTGCCAGCAGCCGGGGTAGCTATGAGCAGTTCTTC

j_gene: TRBJ2-5
v_gene: TRBV27
d_gene: TRBD2
abundance: few
CDR3aa: CASSLGGGPGETQYF
CDR3nt: TGTGCCAGCAGTTTAGGGGGAGGGCCTGGAGAGACCCAGTACTTC

j_gene: TRBJ2-2
v_gene: TRBV27
d_gene: NA
abundance: once
CDR3aa: CASSPLPGELFF
CDR3nt: TGTGCCAGCAGTCCCCTTCCCGGGGAGCTGTTTTTT

j_gene: TRBJ1-1
v_gene: TRBV7-2
d_gene: NA
abundance: few
CDR3aa: CASTGGVLNTEAFF
CDR3nt: TGTGCCAGCACCGGAGGGGTCTTGAACACTGAAGCTTTCTTT

j_gene: TRBJ1-1
v_gene: TRBV28
d_gene: TRBD1
abundance: NA
CDR3aa: CASSRPSTGRTEAFF
CDR3nt: TGTGCCAGCAGTCGTCCTTCGACAGGGAGGACTGAAGCTTTCTTT

j_gene: TRBJ2-7
v_gene: TRBV30
d_gene: NA
abundance: NA
CDR3aa: CAWNHRGISYEQYF
CDR3nt: TGTGCCTGGAACCATAGGGGGATCTCCTACGAGCAGTACTTC

j_gene: TRBJ1-1
v_gene: TRBV28
d_gene: TRBD1
abundance: NA
CDR3aa: CASSAAGTGDTEAFF
CDR3nt: TGTGCCAGCAGTGCGGCCGGGACAGGGGACACTGAAGCTTTCTTT

j_gene: TRBJ1-2
v_gene: TRBV6-5
d_gene: NA
abundance: NA
CDR3aa: CASSPGGEYGYTF
CDR3nt: TGTGCCAGCAGCCCTGGGGGGGAGTATGGCTACACCTTC

j_gene: TRBJ2-4
v_gene: TRBV29-1
d_gene: NA
abundance: NA
CDR3aa: CSVALGGSYGVNIQYF
CDR3nt: TGCAGCGTTGCCCTTGGGGGGTCATATGGTGTAAACATTCAGTACTTC

j_gene: TRBJ1-1
v_gene: TRBV19
d_gene: NA
abundance: NA
CDR3aa: CASSTQGNTEAFF
CDR3nt: TGTGCCAGTAGCACACAGGGGAACACTGAAGCTTTCTTT

j_gene: TRBJ1-5
v_gene: TRBV28
d_gene: NA
abundance: NA
CDR3aa: CASTAPGIAGPQHF
CDR3nt: TGTGCCAGCACCGCCCCCGGCATCGCGGGGCCCCAGCATTTT

j_gene: TRBJ1-3
v_gene: TRBV27
d_gene: NA
abundance: NA
CDR3aa: CASSLQQGGNTIYF
CDR3nt: TGTGCCAGCAGTTTACAACAGGGTGGAAACACCATATATTTT

j_gene: TRBJ2-7
v_gene: TRBV15
d_gene: NA
abundance: NA
CDR3aa: CATSHPTSGGYPYEQYF
CDR3nt: TGTGCCACCAGCCATCCTACATCTGGAGGGTATCCCTACGAGCAGTACTTC

j_gene: TRBJ2-7
v_gene: TRBV2
d_gene: NA
abundance: NA
CDR3aa: CASKSRDGAYEQYF
CDR3nt: TGTGCCAGCAAAAGCCGTGACGGAGCCTACGAGCAGTACTTC

j_gene: TRBJ1-5
v_gene: TRBV27
d_gene: NA
abundance: NA
CDR3aa: CASSPLGGEYQPQHF
CDR3nt: TGTGCCAGCAGTCCCTTAGGGGGGGAGTATCAGCCCCAGCATTTT